A selection of T cell receptor beta chains follows, all from one sample in a study of blood T cell repertoires in COVID-19. Method: immunoSEQ multiplex PCR; TCRdb's copy keeps in-frame clones and lacks some. The data hold some 250,000 clones, with about 90% observed a single time. Sequenced: PBMCs or T cells enriched from blood (not recorded which). These receptor sequences come from a human donor in a cohort exposed to, infected with or recovered from COVID-19 (not recorded which). The donor label of this sample is uncertain. Both conserved end residues are part of each CDR3. D genes are given only for firm matches. A row's size may be missing; if present it is once, few, many or a size class.

TGTGCCAGCAGCGTGGGCACAGCCGATAATACGCAGTATTTT,CASSVGTADNTQYF,.,TRBJ2-3,.,TRBV7-2
TGTGCCAGCAGTTTAACCCTCACCCAGGGGGCTTTCTTT,CASSLTLTQGAFF,.,TRBJ1-1,.,TRBV7-2
TGTGCCAGCAGCTTAGTGAACTCTGAAGCTTTCTTT,CASSLVNSEAFF,.,TRBJ1-1,.,TRBV7-9
TGTGCCAGCAGCTTATCTCCCGGCTACACCTTC,CASSLSPGYTF,.,TRBJ1-2,few,TRBV7-9
TGTGCCAGCAGCCTAGCGGGGACAGGGAATTCACCCCTCCACTTT,CASSLAGTGNSPLHF,TRBD1,TRBJ1-6,.,TRBV7-8
TGCAGCGTTGAAGGCCGGGGTTTTGGAGGTACAGGGGAGCAGTACTTC,CSVEGRGFGGTGEQYF,.,TRBJ2-7,.,TRBV29-1
TGTGCCAGCAGCTTAAGGCGAGGAGCTATGGGTAACGTTCACACTGAAGCTTTCTTT,CASSLRRGAMGNVHTEAFF,.,TRBJ1-1,.,TRBV11-2
TGTGCCAGCTCACCCAGGAGGGTGATGAACACTGAAGCTTTCTTT,CASSPRRVMNTEAFF,.,TRBJ1-1,.,TRBV18
TGTGCTAGTGGTTTGGAGGAGGGAGAGACCCAGTACTTC,CASGLEEGETQYF,.,TRBJ2-5,.,TRBV12-5
TGTGCCACCAGTGATTTCGGTTACAATCAGCCCCAGCATTTT,CATSDFGYNQPQHF,.,TRBJ1-5,.,TRBV24-1
TGTGCCAGCAGCCTCAACAGGAGACGGCAGTTCTTC,CASSLNRRRQFF,.,TRBJ2-1,once,TRBV27
TGTGCCAGCAGTGCCCACGCGGATTCACCCCTCCACTTT,CASSAHADSPLHF,.,TRBJ1-6,.,TRBV9
TGCGCCAGCAGCCAAGATGGGCCTCGGGGGGGGGTTAGCACAGATACGCAGTATTTT,CASSQDGPRGGVSTDTQYF,TRBD2,TRBJ2-3,.,TRBV4-3
TGCGCCAGCAGCCAAGATGAGCACTACACTGAAGCTTTCTTT,CASSQDEHYTEAFF,.,TRBJ1-1,.,TRBV4-3
TGTGCCAGCAGCCAAGGGACTGCGACCTACGAGCAGTACTTC,CASSQGTATYEQYF,.,TRBJ2-7,.,TRBV3-1/TRBV3-2
TGTGCCAGCAGCCCTTCGGGACAGACTTACACTGAAGCTTTCTTT,CASSPSGQTYTEAFF,TRBD1,TRBJ1-1,.,TRBV3-1/TRBV3-2
TGTGCCAGCAGTGGGGCGGGGACAGGGATAACGGAGAACTATGGCTACACCTTC,CASSGAGTGITENYGYTF,TRBD1,TRBJ1-2,.,TRBV2
TGTGCCAGCAGTCTCCTCGGGGGGGCCTTTAATTCACCCCTCCACTTT,CASSLLGGAFNSPLHF,.,TRBJ1-6,once,TRBV14
TGTGCCAGCAGCCCTAACTACGAGCAGTACTTC,CASSPNYEQYF,.,TRBJ2-7,.,TRBV28
TGTGCCAGCAGAGTTAGCGGGGGGGCGATGAATGAGCAGTTCTTC,CASRVSGGAMNEQFF,TRBD2,TRBJ2-1,.,TRBV7-8
TGTGCCAGCAGCTTAGTAGCGGGGGGGCTCAATGAGCAGTTCTTC,CASSLVAGGLNEQFF,TRBD2,TRBJ2-1,.,TRBV7-8
TGTGCCAGCAGCTTAGCCCCAAGCGGGGGAAATGAGCAGTTCTTC,CASSLAPSGGNEQFF,TRBD2,TRBJ2-1,.,TRBV11-3
TGTGCCAGTACCAGGACTAGCTGGAACACCGGGGAGCTGTTTTTT,CASTRTSWNTGELFF,TRBD2,TRBJ2-2,.,TRBV6-5
TGCGCCAGCAGCTTGGGGGGGACAGCCGGCTACGAGCAGTACTTC,CASSLGGTAGYEQYF,TRBD1,TRBJ2-7,.,TRBV5-1
TGTGCCAGTAGTGAACAGAGAAACACTGAAGCTTTCTTT,CASSEQRNTEAFF,.,TRBJ1-1,.,TRBV19
TGTGCCAGCAGCTTGGGGCAGGGGCAGGATGAAAAACTGTTTTTT,CASSLGQGQDEKLFF,.,TRBJ1-4,.,TRBV11-2
TGCGCCAGCAGCCAGATAGAGGCGGGCACAGATACGCAGTATTTT,CASSQIEAGTDTQYF,.,TRBJ2-3,.,TRBV5-1
TGTGCCAGCAGTTACTTATCGGGACAGGGTAACACCGGGGAGCTGTTTTTT,CASSYLSGQGNTGELFF,TRBD1,TRBJ2-2,.,TRBV6-2/TRBV6-3
TGTGCCAGCAGCCCTCAGGGGGCGCGGAATCAGCCCCAGCATTTT,CASSPQGARNQPQHF,TRBD1,TRBJ1-5,.,TRBV5-6
TGTGCCAGTAGTATCAAGAACACTGAAGCTTTCTTT,CASSIKNTEAFF,.,TRBJ1-1,.,TRBV19
TGTGCCAGCAGCGCCGAGGGGACTAGCGGTGTTTCCTACAATGAGCAGTTCTTC,CASSAEGTSGVSYNEQFF,TRBD2,TRBJ2-1,.,TRBV9
TGTGCCAGCAGTTTAGCGGGGGAGGCTTACAATGAGCAGTTCTTC,CASSLAGEAYNEQFF,TRBD2,TRBJ2-1,.,TRBV6-2/TRBV6-3
TGTGCCACCAGTGATCGGGACACCCGCTCCTACAATGAGCAGTTCTTC,CATSDRDTRSYNEQFF,.,TRBJ2-1,.,TRBV24-1
TGTGCCAGTAGAAGGGCAGGGGATAGCAATCAGCCCCAGCATTTT,CASRRAGDSNQPQHF,.,TRBJ1-5,.,TRBV19
TGTGCCAGCAGAGGGGGCGCGAACACTGAAGCTTTCTTT,CASRGGANTEAFF,TRBD1,TRBJ1-1,once,TRBV25-1
TGTGCCAGCAGCGAATATCTCTCCTATAATTCACCCCTCCACTTT,CASSEYLSYNSPLHF,.,TRBJ1-6,.,TRBV2
TGCGCCAGCAGCTTGGCCAGGCAGGGGGATGGCTACACCTTC,CASSLARQGDGYTF,TRBD1,TRBJ1-2,once,TRBV5-1
TGTGCCAGTAGTATAGCCGGGTTTAATTCACCCCTCCACTTT,CASSIAGFNSPLHF,.,TRBJ1-6,.,TRBV19
TGTGCCAGCACCTCAGGGTCGATCCTTGGGGCCAACGTCCTGACTTTC,CASTSGSILGANVLTF,.,TRBJ2-6,.,TRBV7-9
TGTGCCAGAAAGGCCTCAGGGGGCTCTGGCTACACCTTC,CARKASGGSGYTF,TRBD1,TRBJ1-2,.,TRBV2
TGTGCCAGCAGCTCAGCGGGGGGGAGCTCCTACGAGCAGTACTTC,CASSSAGGSSYEQYF,TRBD2,TRBJ2-7,.,TRBV7-6
TGTGCCAGCAGCTTACAGGCCCCGACCTTGGGCGAGACCCAGTACTTC,CASSLQAPTLGETQYF,.,TRBJ2-5,.,TRBV7-2
TGTGCCAGCAGTGATGAGCGGGGGGGCGCCGGGGAGCTGTTTTTT,CASSDERGGAGELFF,TRBD2,TRBJ2-2,.,TRBV2
TGTGCCAGCAGCCAGGGACAGGGCCTACGGGGTTCTCAAGAGACCCAGTACTTC,CASSQGQGLRGSQETQYF,TRBD1,TRBJ2-5,.,TRBV14
TGTGCCAGCAGTTTCCCGGGGGGATCGGAGCAGTACTTC,CASSFPGGSEQYF,TRBD2,TRBJ2-7,.,TRBV27
TGTGCTAGTGCGTCCCAGAACCCAGGCTCCTATAATTCACCCCTCCACTTT,CASASQNPGSYNSPLHF,.,TRBJ1-6,.,TRBV12-5
TGTGCCAGCAGTTCGCCGGGACAGGGGGGGTGGACTGAAGCTTTCTTT,CASSSPGQGGWTEAFF,TRBD1,TRBJ1-1,.,TRBV6-5
TGTGCCAGTAGTCTTGTCGGAGAGACCCAGTACTTC,CASSLVGETQYF,.,TRBJ2-5,.,TRBV19
TGCGCCAGCAGCCAAGAGGGGACAGGGACGCAGCCCCAGCATTTT,CASSQEGTGTQPQHF,TRBD1,TRBJ1-5,.,TRBV4-1
TGTGCCACCAGCAGAGGTCAGGGGGTTCCCACAGATACGCAGTATTTT,CATSRGQGVPTDTQYF,TRBD1,TRBJ2-3,.,TRBV15
TGTGCCAGCTCCCCTTTCGAGACTAGCGGGGGGTCCTACAATGAGCAGTTCTTC,CASSPFETSGGSYNEQFF,TRBD2,TRBJ2-1,.,TRBV18
TGTGCCAGCAGTGAAGGGCGGCAGTGGCCCACCGGGGAGCTGTTTTTT,CASSEGRQWPTGELFF,.,TRBJ2-2,.,TRBV6-1
TGTGCCAGCAGCTTGGCAGGGGGCAGTGAAAAACTGTTTTTT,CASSLAGGSEKLFF,TRBD1,TRBJ1-4,.,TRBV5-5
TGTGCCAGCACCCTAGAGGGAGTAAGCCAAGAGACCCAGTACTTC,CASTLEGVSQETQYF,.,TRBJ2-5,.,TRBV7-2
TGTGCCAGTAGTGCACAGCCAACCTCTGGAAACACCATATATTTT,CASSAQPTSGNTIYF,.,TRBJ1-3,.,TRBV19
TGCGCCAGCAGCCCTCGGACTAGCGATATCAATGAGCAGTTCTTC,CASSPRTSDINEQFF,TRBD2,TRBJ2-1,.,TRBV5-1
TGTGCCGGCTCAACTAGCATCTCCTACAATGAGCAGTTCTTC,CAGSTSISYNEQFF,.,TRBJ2-1,.,TRBV2